The 27 T cell receptor beta chains listed next were all sequenced from one sample in a study of OX40 agonist ivuxolimab in advanced cancers. The library was generated by the immunoSEQ multiplex PCR assay. This is the immuneACCESS table as TCRdb keeps it, with only in-frame sequences that have V and J called. A part of the clones is gone; compared with another copy, unresolved V genes explain less than half, and the rest is unexplained. Counted in this sample were some 67,000 clones; approximately 80% of them appeared once. The ten largest make up roughly 5.8% of the sample. This specimen was CD4+ or CD8+ T cells sorted from blood, taken in a trial of the OX40 agonist ivuxolimab. These receptors were collected from an adult with an advanced solid tumor such as melanoma, head and neck, liver or kidney cancer.

This chain uses TRBV4-3 with TRBJ2-6; 7 bases agree with TRBD1. V was pared by 0 bases and J by 2 bases, with 4 bases of the junction left unmatched. CDR3 length: 17 residues. The V gene's germline CDR1 is LGHNA and CDR2 YSLEER. Here the CDR3 DNA reads TGCGCCAGCAGCCAAGACCTACAGGGGACTGGGGCCAACGTCCTGACTTTC. Protein: CASSQDLQGTGANVLTF.

The V and J genes are TRBV4-1 and TRBJ2-1, with 11 nucleotides matching TRBD2. The germline V gene encodes CDR1 MGHRA and CDR2 YSYEKL. J lost 8 bases, V lost 0 bases, and 12 bases had no gene match. The CDR3 extends over 18 amino acids. The CDR3 is CASSQEWLAGGNMHEQFF. The CDR3, as DNA: TGCGCCAGCAGCCAAGAGTGGCTAGCGGGGGGTAATATGCATGAGCAGTTCTTC.

The chain recombines TRBV6-5 with TRBJ2-3; 8 positions agree with TRBD1. Germline CDR1 and CDR2: MNHEY and SVGAGI. This CDR3 region has 13 residues. The V and J ends lost 6 bases and 7 bases, in that order; junction bases with no gene match: 6. The CDR3 DNA is TGTGCCAGCAGACCAGGGGGCGCGTATACGCAGTATTTT. Its translation is CASRPGGAYTQYF.

The CDR3 DNA reads as TGTGCCAGCAGTGGGCTCACGGGACAGGGGGCCTCTGGCTACACCTTC. It specifies CASSGLTGQGASGYTF. The chain combines TRBV25-1 with TRBJ1-2, with 12 bases aligning to TRBD1. This CDR3 is built from 16 residues. Germline CDR1 MGHDK, CDR2 SYGVNS. Trimming removed 4 bases from V and 7 bases from J; junction bases left unmatched: 10.

The genes are TRBV7-2 and TRBJ2-2; D not certain. V was clipped by 1 base and J by 3 bases, with 9 bases between them. From germline, CDR1 is SGHTA and CDR2 FQGNSA. The CDR3 is made up of 15 amino acids. The CDR3 nucleotides read TGTGCCAGCAGCTTAGATGGACCGCACACCGGGGAGCTGTTTTTT. Protein: CASSLDGPHTGELFF.

The V and J genes are TRBV6-1 and TRBJ1-2; 8 bases agree with TRBD1. The CDR3 is 14 residues long. Trimming cost V 6 bases and J 4 bases; bases outside gene matches: 7. Per germline, CDR1 MNHNS and CDR2 SASEGT. CDR3 nucleotide sequence: TGTGCCAGCAGGGCAGGACAGGGTGGCTATGGCTACACCTTC. Amino acid sequence: CASRAGQGGYGYTF.

This sequence joins TRBV6-6 and TRBJ2-7; TRBD1 is a possible D gene (7 bases). Trimming pared 5 bases from V and 4 bases from J, leaving 15 bases between. CDR3 length: 14 amino acids. Germline CDR1 and CDR2: MNHNY and SVGAGI (reference sequence). CDR3 sequence reads: CASSPGGRMYEQYV. CDR3 coding DNA: TGTGCCAGCAGTCCAGGGGGGAGGATGTACGAGCAGTACGTC.

The J gene is TRBJ2-7, the V gene TRBV6-5; D unresolved. The germline V gene has CDR1 MNHEY and CDR2 SVGAGI. This CDR3 is built from 14 residues. Deletions cut 4 bases from V and 2 bases from J, with 12 bases between. The CDR3 bases are TGTGCCAGCAGTTCTTCCTTGGGGACCTACGAGCAGTACTTC. Translating gives CASSSSLGTYEQYF.

V is TRBV10-1 and J is TRBJ2-3, with 8 bases lining up with TRBD2. Germline CDR1 WNHNN, CDR2 SYGVQD (reference sequence). V was pared by 4 bases and J by 1 base, with 4 bases of the junction left unmatched. The CDR3 runs to 15 residues. The CDR3 nucleotides are TGCGCCAGCAGTGGGTCGACTAGCGGCACAGATACGCAGTATTTT. Amino acid sequence: CASSGSTSGTDTQYF.

This chain uses TRBV2 with TRBJ2-1; 8 nucleotides match TRBD1. V trimming: 8 bases; J trimming: 3 bases; junction bases outside the gene matches: 3. Germline V CDR1 and CDR2: SNHLY, FYNNEI. This CDR3 comprises 13 residues. CDR3 DNA sequence: TGTGCCAGCGACAGGGGAGGCTACAATGAGCAGTTCTTC. Encoded protein: CASDRGGYNEQFF.

The chain couples TRBV19 to TRBJ1-2; 7 positions match TRBD1. The germline V gene has CDR1 LNHDA and CDR2 SQIVND (reference sequence). V was clipped by 0 bases and J by 4 bases; unmatched bases: 20. The CDR3 has 20 amino acids. The CDR3 region has the DNA TGTGCCAGTAGTATAGATCTCCACCCCCGTTCGGGGGACAGAAGCTATGGCTACACCTTC. It translates to CASSIDLHPRSGDRSYGYTF.

V is TRBV6-5 and J is TRBJ2-5; D unclear. This CDR3 is 13 amino acids long. Between the trimmed V and J ends, which lost 2 bases and 2 bases, there was a span of 6 bases. CDR1 is MNHEY and CDR2 is SVGAGI in the germline V gene. The CDR3 loop reads CASSYGRQETQYF. The CDR3 DNA reads as TGTGCCAGCAGTTACGGCAGGCAAGAGACCCAGTACTTC.

The chain employs TRBV11-2 and TRBJ1-3; 8 nucleotides agree with TRBD1. The V segment lost 5 bases and the J segment 1 base; nucleotides outside the gene matches: 10. The germline CDR1 and CDR2 sequences are SGHAT and FQNNGV. This CDR3 spans 17 amino acids. The CDR3 reads CASSPRRWTGSGNTIYF. CDR3 in DNA: TGTGCCAGCAGCCCCCGAAGGTGGACAGGGTCTGGAAACACCATATATTTT.

The chain joins TRBV18 to TRBJ2-3; 8 bases match TRBD2. This CDR3 comprises 15 residues. The junction had 8 bases not matched to a gene; V was cut back by 5 bases and J by 4 bases. Germline assignment: CDR1 KGHSH and CDR2 LQKENI. Here the CDR3 DNA reads TGTGCCAGCTCAATAACTAGCGGTTTCTCAGATACGCAGTATTTT. Translating it yields CASSITSGFSDTQYF.

This chain connects TRBV28 to TRBJ1-1, with 9 bases aligning to TRBD1. The germline gives CDR1 MDHEN, CDR2 SYDVKM. The CDR3 is 16 amino acids. V lost 4 bases and J lost 4; bases outside the gene matches: 10. CDR3 in DNA: TGTGCCAGCAGTTCCCGGGACAGGGTATGGGTCACTGAAGCTTTCTTT. Its protein product is CASSSRDRVWVTEAFF.

The chain joins TRBV27 to TRBJ2-2; the D is unclear. The CDR3 has 14 residues. Germline V gene sequence: CDR1 MNHEY, CDR2 SMNVEV (reference sequence). V gave up 2 bases and J gave up 0 bases, with 4 bases separating them. CDR3 loop: CASSLGSNTGELFF. CDR3 nucleotides: TGTGCCAGCAGTTTAGGGTCGAACACCGGGGAGCTGTTTTTT.

The V call is TRBV7-3, the J call TRBJ1-5; possibly TRBD1 for D (6 bases). This CDR3 is 13 amino acids long. Trimming pared 5 bases from V and 4 bases from J, leaving 9 bases between. Germline values: CDR1 SGHTA, CDR2 FQGTGA. The CDR3 sequence is CASSPDSNQPQHF. The DNA for the CDR3 is TGTGCCAGCAGCCCGGACAGTAATCAGCCCCAGCATTTT.

The chain employs TRBV19 and TRBJ1-2, with D possibly being TRBD1 (5 bases). Between the trimmed V and J ends, which lost 3 bases and 4 bases, there was a span of 9 bases. CDR1 and CDR2 (germline): LNHDA, SQIVND (reference sequence). This CDR3 spans 13 amino acids. The CDR3 is CASSIGGSYGYTF. In nucleotides, the CDR3 is TGTGCCAGTAGTATCGGGGGGTCCTATGGCTACACCTTC.

J is TRBJ2-5 and V is TRBV7-9; D might be TRBD2 (5 bases). The V and J ends lost 6 bases and 2 bases respectively, with 13 bases between them. The CDR3 is 14 amino acids. Per the germline V gene, CDR1 is SEHNR and CDR2 is FQNEAQ (reference sequence). The CDR3 loop is CASRRADKQETQYF. For the CDR3, the DNA is TGTGCCAGCAGGAGGGCCGACAAACAAGAGACCCAGTACTTC.

The chain is built from TRBV11-2 and TRBJ2-2; 7 bases are shared with TRBD1. Germline lookup yields CDR1 SGHAT and CDR2 FQNNGV. The length of the CDR3 is 14 residues. J gave up 7 bases and V 0 bases, and 2 bases lay outside the gene matches. CDR3 sequence (DNA): TGTGCCAGCAGCTTAGAACAGGGGAACGGGGAGCTGTTTTTT. Its translation is CASSLEQGNGELFF.

This clone was counted only a few times. In DNA form, the CDR3 reads TGTGCCAGCAGCGTCGGGAGCGGGAGTAAGGGATATACGCAGTATTTT. Translation: CASSVGSGSKGYTQYF. The chain uses TRBV9 and TRBJ2-3, with 8 bases lining up with TRBD2. From germline, CDR1 is SGDLS and CDR2 YYNGEE. The trim removed 2 bases at V and 7 bases at J, leaving 12 bases unmatched. CDR3 length: 16 amino acids.

The chain combines TRBV30 with TRBJ1-2, with a tentative D call TRBD1 (5 bases). CDR1 and CDR2 from the germline V gene are GTSNPN and SVGIG (reference sequence). CDR3 length: 16 amino acids. V lost 5 bases to trimming and J lost 4 bases, with 23 bases between them. CDR3 in DNA: TGTGCCTGGTTCCAAGGACGTTCGGGGGGAGGCTATGGCTACACCTTC. Protein sequence: CAWFQGRSGGGYGYTF.

The V call is TRBV11-2, the J call TRBJ2-1; D is unclear. V lost 2 bases to trimming and J lost 4 bases, with 6 bases between them. From germline, CDR1 is SGHAT and CDR2 FQNNGV. The CDR3 is 13 residues long. The CDR3 DNA reads as TGTGCCAGCAGCTTACAGGTTTACAATGAGCAGTTCTTC. This codes for CASSLQVYNEQFF.

V gene TRBV28 combines with J gene TRBJ1-6, with D possibly being TRBD1 (5 bases). Trimming took 6 bases from V and 7 from J, leaving 16 bases between them. This CDR3 region has 15 residues. Per germline, CDR1 MDHEN and CDR2 SYDVKM. The CDR3 bases are TGTGCCAGCAGCCGCCTGGCGGGGGGAAATTCACCCCTCCACTTT. This codes for CASSRLAGGNSPLHF.

This chain links TRBV27 with TRBJ1-2, with no clear D. Per the germline V gene, CDR1 is MNHEY and CDR2 is SMNVEV (reference sequence). There are 13 residues in the CDR3. Trimming removed 3 bases from V and 8 bases from J, with 13 bases in between. CDR3 amino acids: CASSLIGSSGYTF. The CDR3 region has the DNA TGTGCCAGCAGTTTGATCGGATCTTCGGGCTACACCTTC.

The rearrangement links TRBV7-6 to TRBJ2-5; 9 bases map to TRBD2. Germline V gene data show CDR1 as SGHVS and CDR2 as FNYEAQ. The CDR3 sequence is 13 residues long. V trimming: 7 bases; J trimming: 2 bases; junction bases outside the gene matches: 2. The CDR3 protein is CASNLAGQETQYF. The CDR3 coding sequence is TGTGCCAGCAACCTAGCGGGACAAGAGACCCAGTACTTC.

This chain connects TRBV21-1 to TRBJ1-3; the DNA was not used to check the table's D call, TRBD1. TRBV21-1 counts as a pseudogene. This CDR3 contains 19 residues. This chain's CDR3 is CASSKQHDRGLGSGNTIYF. Written as DNA, the CDR3 is TGTGCCAGCAGCAAGCAGCATGACAGGGGGCTGGGCTCTGGAAACACCATATATTTT.